This T cell receptor (beta chain) was recovered during a study of response to subunit inactivated influenza vaccine. The CDR3 totals 20 residues. The V end lost 5 bases, the J end lost 3 bases, and 29 bases lay between the germline ends. The germline V gene has CDR1 SGHRS and CDR2 YFSETQ. TCRdb processed the RT-PCR reads anew with MiXCR; each CDR3 protein has one entry. The data hold 500,000 or so distinct CDR3 sequences, with 16% observed a single time. This sequence was found in a man aged 50-75 years who received an inactivated influenza vaccine. Sample: CD4+ T cells sorted from PBMCs, taken about 24 months after vaccination. The V call is TRBV5-1, the J call TRBJ1-4; TRBD1 is a possible D gene (6 bases). The CDR3 loop reads CASRDPRPNIRTGPNEKLFF. The CDR3 coding sequence is TGCGCCAGCAGAGACCCACGCCCAAATATCCGTACAGGGCCTAATGAAAAACTGTTTTTT.